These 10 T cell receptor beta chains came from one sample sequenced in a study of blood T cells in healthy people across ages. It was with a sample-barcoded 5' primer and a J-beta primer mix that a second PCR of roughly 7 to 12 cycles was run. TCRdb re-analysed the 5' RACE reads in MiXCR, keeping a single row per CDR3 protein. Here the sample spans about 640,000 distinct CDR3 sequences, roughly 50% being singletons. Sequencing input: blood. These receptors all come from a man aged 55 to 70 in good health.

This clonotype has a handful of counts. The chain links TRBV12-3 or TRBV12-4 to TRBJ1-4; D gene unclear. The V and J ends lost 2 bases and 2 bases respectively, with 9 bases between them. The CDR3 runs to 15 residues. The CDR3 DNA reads TGTGCCAGCAGTTTACAGTTTCCCACTAATGAAAAACTGTTTTTT. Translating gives CASSLQFPTNEKLFF.

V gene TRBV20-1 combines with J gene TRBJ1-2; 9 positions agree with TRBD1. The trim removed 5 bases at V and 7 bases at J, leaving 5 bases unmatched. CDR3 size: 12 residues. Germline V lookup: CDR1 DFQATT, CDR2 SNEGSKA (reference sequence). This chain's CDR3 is CSAGGQGGGYTF. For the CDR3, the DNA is TGCAGTGCTGGGGGACAGGGTGGTGGCTACACCTTC.

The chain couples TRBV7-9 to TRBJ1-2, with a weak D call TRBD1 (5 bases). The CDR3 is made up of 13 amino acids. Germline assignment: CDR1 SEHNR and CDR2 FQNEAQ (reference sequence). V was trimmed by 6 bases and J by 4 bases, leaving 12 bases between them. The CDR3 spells CASSSDSRYGYTF. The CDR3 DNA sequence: TGTGCCAGCAGTTCCGACAGCCGCTATGGCTACACCTTC.

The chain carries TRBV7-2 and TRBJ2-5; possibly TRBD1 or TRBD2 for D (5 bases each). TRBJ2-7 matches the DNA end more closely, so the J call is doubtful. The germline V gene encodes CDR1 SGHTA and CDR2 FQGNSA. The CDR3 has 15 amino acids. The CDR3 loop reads CASSRDRSLIYEQYF. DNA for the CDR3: TGTGCCAGCAGCCGGGACCGAAGTCTTATATACGAGCAGTACTTC.

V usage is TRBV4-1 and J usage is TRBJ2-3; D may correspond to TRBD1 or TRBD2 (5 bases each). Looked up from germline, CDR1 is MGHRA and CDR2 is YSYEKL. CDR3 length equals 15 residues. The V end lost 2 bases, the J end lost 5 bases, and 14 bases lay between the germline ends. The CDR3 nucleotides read TGCGCCAGCAGCCAAAGCGGCCAGGGCAGAGATACGCAGTATTTT. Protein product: CASSQSGQGRDTQYF.

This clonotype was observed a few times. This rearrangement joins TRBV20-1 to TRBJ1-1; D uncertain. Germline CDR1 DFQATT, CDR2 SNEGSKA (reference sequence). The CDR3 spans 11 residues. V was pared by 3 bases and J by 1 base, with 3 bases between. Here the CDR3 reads CSARGNTEAFF. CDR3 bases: TGCAGTGCTAGGGGGAACACTGAAGCTTTCTTT.

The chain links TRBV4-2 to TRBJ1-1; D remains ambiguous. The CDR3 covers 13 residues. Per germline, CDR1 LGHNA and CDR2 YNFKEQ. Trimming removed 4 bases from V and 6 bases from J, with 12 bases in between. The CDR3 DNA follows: TGTGCCAGCAGCCGGAGGATAGGAGCTGAAGCTTTCTTT. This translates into CASSRRIGAEAFF.

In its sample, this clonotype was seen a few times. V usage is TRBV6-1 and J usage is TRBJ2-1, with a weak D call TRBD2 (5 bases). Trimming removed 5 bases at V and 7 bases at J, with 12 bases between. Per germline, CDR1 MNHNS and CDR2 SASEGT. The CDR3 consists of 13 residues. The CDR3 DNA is TGTGCCAGCAGTCTTTCAGAGGGTAATGAGCAGTTCTTC. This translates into CASSLSEGNEQFF.

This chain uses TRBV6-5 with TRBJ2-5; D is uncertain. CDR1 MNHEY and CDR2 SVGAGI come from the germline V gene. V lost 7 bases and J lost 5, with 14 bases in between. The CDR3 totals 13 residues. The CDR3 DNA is TGTGCCAGCACCCAACCGGTCACGGAGACCCAGTACTTC. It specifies CASTQPVTETQYF.

This chain's CDR3 is CATDRARSENIQYF. The CDR3 bases are TGTGCCACAGACAGGGCCCGCTCGGAAAACATTCAGTACTTC. The J gene is TRBJ2-4, the V gene TRBV12-3 or TRBV12-4; 7 positions match TRBD1. V shed 10 bases, J shed 5 bases, and the junction held 11 bases outside the gene matches. The CDR3 has 14 amino acids.